This TCR beta chain was observed in a study of T cell responses to AZD1222 COVID-19 vaccine. Study outcomes and limitations: The number of AZD1222 recipients seropositive at baseline was only five to seven. There were vaccine-associated CD4 TCRs across spike, dominant at 160-218 and 743-854.

Comment on this clone: Its specificity is not known.

The repertoire was sequenced with immunoSEQ multiplex PCR; TCRdb's copy has only in-frame clones and lacks some. Here the sample spans under 120,000 clones, more than 85% being singletons. This TCR was sampled from an adult in good health. The specimen comprised peripheral blood, sampled on day 0 of AZD1222 vaccination.

The CDR3 spells CASSQDGGRYQPQHF. The CDR3 DNA reads as TGCGCCAGCAGCCAAGATGGGGGGCGGTATCAGCCCCAGCATTTT. The chain employs TRBV4-3 and TRBJ1-5, with D perhaps TRBD1 (6 bases). Germline lookup yields CDR1 LGHNA and CDR2 YSLEER. The CDR3 loop spans 15 amino acids. The V and J ends lost 0 bases and 5 bases respectively, with 11 bases between them.